Below, 4 T cell receptor beta chains from the same sample are listed, as sequenced in a study of blood T cells in healthy people across ages (dated by TCRdb to between 2014 and 2017). Library generation was performed with 5' RACE. Sequencing was performed on an Illumina HiSeq 2500. A second PCR of about 6 to 11 cycles was performed with a sample-barcoded 5' primer and a J-beta primer mix. TCRdb reworked the public reads: Q25 trimming with fastp, MiXCR clone assembly, productive beta chains retained. Each record represents a unique CDR3 protein, reported with the most common genes and DNA among its rows. Present in this sample are over a million distinct CDR3 sequences, approximately 26% of which were seen just once. The ten largest clones capture 0.75% of the sample. Separately, the same data were catalogued under a study of T cells of mothers and their children.

The sample was blood. The source is a girl under 10 years old in good health.

The chain recombines TRBV10-3 with TRBJ1-5, with a weak D call TRBD1 (5 bases). The length of the CDR3 is 15 residues. Germline V gene sequence: CDR1 ENHRY, CDR2 SYGVKD. V lost 4 bases, J lost 9 bases, and 19 bases lay in between. CDR3 nucleotides: TGTGCCATCAGTGCTTTAGGGGACGGCAATGGGCCCCAGCATTTT. It translates to CAISALGDGNGPQHF.

The rearrangement joins TRBV5-1 to TRBJ2-3, with D maybe TRBD2 (7 bases). Trimming pared 2 bases from V and 14 bases from J, leaving 18 bases between. The CDR3 consists of 13 residues. CDR1 SGHRS and CDR2 YFSETQ come from the germline V gene. As DNA, the CDR3 is TGCGCCAGCAGCTTAGGCGGGGGCGAGGTTTTGTATTTT. It codes for CASSLGGGEVLYF.

CDR3 nucleotides: TGCAGCGTTGCACCGGGACAGGGCCTCGAGCAGTACTTC. Its translation is CSVAPGQGLEQYF. The chain employs TRBV29-1 and TRBJ2-7, with 9 positions matching TRBD1. CDR1 is SQVTM, CDR2 ANQGSEA, per germline. J was trimmed by 6 bases and V by 4 bases; bases with no gene match: 7. CDR3 length equals 13 residues.

V is TRBV19 and J is TRBJ2-1; TRBD2 might be the D (5 bases). The CDR3 runs to 15 residues. CDR1 LNHDA and CDR2 SQIVND come from the germline V gene (reference sequence). V lost 8 bases, J lost 0 bases, and 14 bases lay in between. The CDR3 nucleotides are TGTGCCAGTGCTCGGATGGGGAGCTCCTACAATGAGCAGTTCTTC. It is translated as CASARMGSSYNEQFF.